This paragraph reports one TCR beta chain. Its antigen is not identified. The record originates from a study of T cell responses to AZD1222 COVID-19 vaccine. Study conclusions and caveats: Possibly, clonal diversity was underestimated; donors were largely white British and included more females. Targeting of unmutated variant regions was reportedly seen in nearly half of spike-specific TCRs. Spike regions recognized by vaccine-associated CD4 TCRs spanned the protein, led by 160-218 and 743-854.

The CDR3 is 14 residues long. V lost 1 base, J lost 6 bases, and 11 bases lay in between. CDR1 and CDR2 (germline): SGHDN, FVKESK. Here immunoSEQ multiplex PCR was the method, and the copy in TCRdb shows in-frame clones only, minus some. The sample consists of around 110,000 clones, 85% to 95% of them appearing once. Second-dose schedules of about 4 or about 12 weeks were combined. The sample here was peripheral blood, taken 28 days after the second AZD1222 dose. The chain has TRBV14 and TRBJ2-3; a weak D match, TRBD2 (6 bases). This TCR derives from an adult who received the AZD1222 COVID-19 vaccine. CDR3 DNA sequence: TGTGCCAGCAGCCAAGGACTAGACCGGGATACGCAGTATTTT. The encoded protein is CASSQGLDRDTQYF.